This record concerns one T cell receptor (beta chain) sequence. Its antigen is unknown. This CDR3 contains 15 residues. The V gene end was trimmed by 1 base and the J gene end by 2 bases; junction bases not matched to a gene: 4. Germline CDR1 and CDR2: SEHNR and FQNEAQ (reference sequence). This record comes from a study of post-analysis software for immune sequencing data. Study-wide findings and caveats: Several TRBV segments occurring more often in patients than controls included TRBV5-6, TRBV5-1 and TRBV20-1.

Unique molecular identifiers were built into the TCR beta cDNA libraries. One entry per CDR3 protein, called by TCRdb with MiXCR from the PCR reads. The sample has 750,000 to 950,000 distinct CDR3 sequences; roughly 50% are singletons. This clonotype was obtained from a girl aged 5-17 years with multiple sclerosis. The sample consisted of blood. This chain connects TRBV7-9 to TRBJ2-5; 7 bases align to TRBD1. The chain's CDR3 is CASSLGGTEQETQYF. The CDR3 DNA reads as TGTGCCAGCAGCTTAGGAGGGACAGAACAAGAGACCCAGTACTTC.